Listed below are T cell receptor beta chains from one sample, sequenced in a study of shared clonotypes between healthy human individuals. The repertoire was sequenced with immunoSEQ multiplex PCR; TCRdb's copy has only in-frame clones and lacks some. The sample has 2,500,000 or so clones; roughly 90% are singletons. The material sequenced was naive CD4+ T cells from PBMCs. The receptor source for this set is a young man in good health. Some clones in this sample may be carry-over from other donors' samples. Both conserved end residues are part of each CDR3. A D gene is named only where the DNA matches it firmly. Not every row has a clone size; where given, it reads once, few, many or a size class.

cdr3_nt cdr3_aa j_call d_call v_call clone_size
TGTGCCAGCAGCGATCGGGGGCGGACGGCTAATGAAAAACTGTTTTTT CASSDRGRTANEKLFF TRBJ1-4 NA TRBV6-6 NA
TGTGCCAGCAGCTTAAGGGCAGGGAAGAACACTGAAGCTTTCTTT CASSLRAGKNTEAFF TRBJ1-1 NA TRBV7-6 once
TGTGCCAGCAGTTCCCTGACAGGGGGCATCGAGCCCCAGCATTTT CASSSLTGGIEPQHF TRBJ1-5 TRBD1 TRBV28 NA
TGCGCCAGCAGCCAAGATCGGTTGGGTCTCGGGGGACGAGAGACCCAGTACTTC CASSQDRLGLGGRETQYF TRBJ2-5 NA TRBV4-3 NA
TGTGCCAGCAGTTCCGTGCGGGAGACCCAGTACTTC CASSSVRETQYF TRBJ2-5 NA TRBV5-4 NA
TGTGCCAGCAGCGAAGGACGGGTGGCCGAAAAACTGTTTTTT CASSEGRVAEKLFF TRBJ1-4 NA TRBV7-9 NA
TGCAGCGTTGGCCCCAGGCACAGGGGCAGATCCTATGGCTACACCTTC CSVGPRHRGRSYGYTF TRBJ1-2 TRBD1 TRBV29-1 NA
TGCGCCAGCAGCTTGGAAGACTTGAACACTGAAGCTTTCTTT CASSLEDLNTEAFF TRBJ1-1 NA TRBV5-1 NA
TGTGCCAGCAGTCTAGTTGGTCTAGCGGTATTTACAGATACGCAGTATTTT CASSLVGLAVFTDTQYF TRBJ2-3 TRBD2 TRBV28 NA
TGTGCCAGCAGTGGAAGACAGGGGATGGTATTC CASSGRQGMVF TRBJ1-2 TRBD1 TRBV6-1 NA
TGCGCCAGCAGCTTGGATGAGGGACAGAACACTGAAGCTTTCTTT CASSLDEGQNTEAFF TRBJ1-1 NA TRBV5-1 NA
TGTGCCAGCAGCCTCTTAAGGGGAAGGACTAATGAAAAACTGTTTTTT CASSLLRGRTNEKLFF TRBJ1-4 NA TRBV11-2 NA
TGTGCCAGCAGCTTGGCAGTAGCTAACTATGGCTACACCTTC CASSLAVANYGYTF TRBJ1-2 NA TRBV5-4 NA
TGTGCCAGCAGTGAGCCCCCCGCTTGGATCGGTGGGGCCAACGTCCTGACTTTC CASSEPPAWIGGANVLTF TRBJ2-6 NA TRBV2 NA
TGTGCCAGCAGCCCTTACAGGGGAAGATACGAGCAGTACTTC CASSPYRGRYEQYF TRBJ2-7 TRBD1 TRBV11-2 NA
TGTGCCAGCAGCTTCGGACGGATGTCACCCCTCCACTTT CASSFGRMSPLHF TRBJ1-6 NA TRBV11-3 NA